The 15 T cell receptor beta chains below were found in one sample sequenced in a study of blood T cell repertoires in COVID-19. This table comes from immunoSEQ multiplex PCR, and its TCRdb copy is limited to in-frame clones, with some not included. In the table there are about 130,000 clones, around 89% of which are singletons. The material sequenced was peripheral blood. The source is a man aged 55 to 70 with COVID-19, enrolled during active disease.

The V gene is TRBV5-4, the J gene TRBJ2-7, with 9 bases identical to TRBD1. The CDR3 is 16 residues long. With V trimmed by 4 bases and J by 1 base, 9 bases remained unmatched. From germline, CDR1 is SGHNT and CDR2 YYREEE (reference sequence). The chain's CDR3 is CASSAATGGASYEQYF. The CDR3 bases are TGTGCCAGCAGCGCCGCAACAGGGGGCGCTTCCTACGAGCAGTACTTC.

The chain uses TRBV19 and TRBJ1-1, with D uncertain. The V end was cut by 9 bases, the J end by 1 base, with 9 bases between. The length of the CDR3 is 12 residues. Germline V lookup: CDR1 LNHDA, CDR2 SQIVND (reference sequence). The CDR3, as DNA: TGTGCCAGCCACACCTGGAACACTGAAGCTTTCTTT. Its protein is CASHTWNTEAFF.

For the CDR3, the DNA is TGTGCCAGCAGCCAACCCGGTTATGGCTACACCTTC. Translation: CASSQPGYGYTF. The chain couples TRBV3-1 (or the pseudogene TRBV3-2) to TRBJ1-2; D call uncertain. The ends were cut back, 2 bases at V and 5 bases at J, with 6 bases in the middle. The CDR3 has 12 amino acids. In germline, CDR1 is LGHDT, CDR2 YNNKEL (reference sequence).

The chain joins TRBV27 to TRBJ2-7; 9 positions agree with TRBD2. V lost 3 bases and J lost 2; bases outside the gene matches: 5. From germline, CDR1 is MNHEY and CDR2 SMNVEV (reference sequence). The CDR3 runs 15 residues. CDR3 residues: CASSFSGGQTYEQYF. The CDR3 nucleotides read TGTGCCAGCAGTTTTAGCGGGGGCCAGACCTACGAGCAGTACTTC.

This clone was seen only once. The chain couples TRBV28 to TRBJ1-5; perhaps TRBD1 as D (6 bases). The germline V gene encodes CDR1 MDHEN and CDR2 SYDVKM. V lost 2 bases and J 3 bases, leaving 17 bases between the germline ends. The CDR3 covers 17 residues. The CDR3, as DNA: TGTGCCAGCAGTTTAAAGGGACACCAAATACCCAATCAGCCCCAGCATTTT. This codes for CASSLKGHQIPNQPQHF.

The chain couples TRBV14 to TRBJ1-2; TRBD1 aligns across 8 bases. V lost 3 bases to trimming and J lost 4 bases; unmatched junction nucleotides: 7. The CDR3 is 15 residues long. CDR1 SGHDN and CDR2 FVKESK come from the germline V gene. The DNA of the CDR3 is TGTGCCAGCAGCCACCGGACAGGGCTCTCCTATGGCTACACCTTC. Translation gives CASSHRTGLSYGYTF.

The chain recombines TRBV2 with TRBJ1-2, with unresolved D. V was cut by 2 bases and J by 5 bases, with 15 bases left in between. CDR1 is SNHLY, CDR2 FYNNEI, per germline. The CDR3 consists of 15 residues. As DNA, the CDR3 is TGTGCCAGCAGTGAACGAGCGGGAAGAGGTTATGGCTACACCTTC. Protein: CASSERAGRGYGYTF. The whole variable domain, remainder taken from reference TRBV2 and TRBJ1-2, is EPEVTQTPSHQVTQMGQEVILRCVPISNHLYFYWYRQILGQKVEFLVSFYNNEISEKSEIFDDQFSVERPDGSNFTLKIRSTKLEDSAMYFCASSERAGRGYGYTFGSGTRLTVV.

The chain uses TRBV19 and TRBJ2-5; 9 bases match TRBD1. Germline CDR1 reads LNHDA; CDR2 reads SQIVND (reference sequence). The CDR3 is 15 amino acids. The V segment lost 3 bases and the J segment 5 bases; nucleotides outside the gene matches: 7. In DNA form, the CDR3 reads TGTGCCAGTAGTATTGGGACAGGGCTTGACGAGACCCAGTACTTC. Protein: CASSIGTGLDETQYF. The entire variable domain, with the rest obtained from reference TRBV19 and TRBJ2-5, is as follows: DGGITQSPKYLFRKEGQNVTLSCEQNLNHDAMYWYRQDPGQGLRLIYYSQIVNDFQKGDIAEGYSVSREKKESFPLTVTSAQKNPTAFYLCASSIGTGLDETQYFGPGTRLLVL.

V and J are TRBV18 and TRBJ2-3; D is perhaps TRBD1 (7 bases). The CDR3 consists of 16 residues. Trimming removed 1 base from V and 3 bases from J, with 14 bases in between. Germline V gene sequence: CDR1 KGHSH, CDR2 LQKENI. For the CDR3, the DNA is TGTGCCAGCTCACCACGGACAGGAGGGTGGACAGATACGCAGTATTTT. Translation gives CASSPRTGGWTDTQYF.

CDR3 DNA sequence: TGTGCCATCAGTGACCCCGGGACCAAAAACATTCAGTACTTC. Translated: CAISDPGTKNIQYF. The chain employs TRBV10-3 and TRBJ2-4, with a weak D call TRBD2 (5 bases). The ends were cut back, 3 bases at V and 2 bases at J, with 8 bases in the middle. This CDR3 has 14 residues. CDR1 is ENHRY, CDR2 SYGVKD, per germline.

The chain joins TRBV7-2 to TRBJ2-3; possible D gene TRBD2, 5 bases. Germline loops: CDR1 SGHTA, CDR2 FQGNSA. Trimming shortened V by 8 bases and J by 0 bases, and 27 bases separated the two germline ends. The CDR3 loop spans 19 amino acids. The CDR3 loop reads CASVPRGLEDFMSTDTQYF. The DNA of the CDR3 is TGTGCCAGCGTCCCCCGTGGGCTCGAGGACTTTATGAGCACAGATACGCAGTATTTT.

In DNA, the CDR3 is TGTGCCAGCAGCTTATCCGGGGGGGTAGAGACCCAGTACTTC. It is translated as CASSLSGGVETQYF. The rearrangement joins TRBV7-6 to TRBJ2-5, with TRBD2 matching over 8 bases. Losses at the gene ends were 2 bases for V and 4 bases for J; bases not matched to a gene: 3. CDR3 length equals 14 residues. Germline V CDR1 and CDR2: SGHVS, FNYEAQ.

This chain joins TRBV27 and TRBJ2-7, with TRBD2 matching 12 bases. This CDR3 is built from 16 residues. V trimming: 5 bases; J trimming: 1 base; junction bases outside the gene matches: 6. Germline V gene lookup returns CDR1 MNHEY and CDR2 SMNVEV (reference sequence). Written as DNA, the CDR3 is TGTGCCAGCAGTACTAGCGGGGGGACGCTATCCTACGAGCAGTACTTC. It translates to CASSTSGGTLSYEQYF.

This rearrangement joins TRBV27 to TRBJ1-5; TRBD1 aligns across 7 bases. The CDR3 is 17 residues long. Per germline, CDR1 MNHEY and CDR2 SMNVEV (reference sequence). V lost 3 bases and J lost 5; bases outside the gene matches: 13. The CDR3 reads CASSFIQQGRGYQPQHF. CDR3 DNA sequence: TGTGCCAGCAGTTTCATTCAACAGGGGCGAGGTTATCAGCCCCAGCATTTT.

The chain uses TRBV7-6 and TRBJ2-5, with 9 nucleotides matching TRBD2. Germline CDR1 is SGHVS and CDR2 is FNYEAQ. Trimming removed 2 bases from V and 5 bases from J; junction bases left unmatched: 6. The CDR3 is 15 amino acids. The CDR3 region has the DNA TGTGCCAGCAGCTTACTAGCGGGGCCTCGGGAGACCCAGTACTTC. As protein: CASSLLAGPRETQYF.